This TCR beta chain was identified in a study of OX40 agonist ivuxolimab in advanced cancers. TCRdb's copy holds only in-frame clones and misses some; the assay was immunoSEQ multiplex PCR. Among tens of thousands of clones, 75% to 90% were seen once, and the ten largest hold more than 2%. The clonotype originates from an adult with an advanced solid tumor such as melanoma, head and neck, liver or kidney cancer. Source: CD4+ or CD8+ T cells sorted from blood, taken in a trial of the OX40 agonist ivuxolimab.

The CDR3 nucleotides are TGTGCCAGCAGTTACCGCCCCGGGACCTACAATGAGCAGTTCTTC. Amino acid sequence: CASSYRPGTYNEQFF. This chain connects TRBV6-5 to TRBJ2-1; D may be TRBD2 (5 bases). Germline V gives CDR1 MNHEY, CDR2 SVGAGI. The V end was cut by 2 bases, the J end by 2 bases, with 10 bases between. CDR3 length: 15 residues.